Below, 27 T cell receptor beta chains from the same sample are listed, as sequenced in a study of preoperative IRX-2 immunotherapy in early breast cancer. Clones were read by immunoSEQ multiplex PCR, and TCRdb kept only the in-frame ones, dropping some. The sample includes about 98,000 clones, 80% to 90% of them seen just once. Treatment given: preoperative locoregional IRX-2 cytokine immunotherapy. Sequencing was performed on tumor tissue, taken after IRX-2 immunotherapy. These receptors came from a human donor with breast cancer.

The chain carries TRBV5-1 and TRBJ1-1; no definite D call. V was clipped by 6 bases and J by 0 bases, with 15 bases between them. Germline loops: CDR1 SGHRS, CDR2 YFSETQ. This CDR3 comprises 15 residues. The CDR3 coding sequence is TGCGCCAGCATTCCTGGGGATGTCATGAACACTGAAGCTTTCTTT. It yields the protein CASIPGDVMNTEAFF.

In DNA, the CDR3 is TGTGCCAGCAGTCTCCGAAAATGGCACGAGCAGTACTTC. Its protein product is CASSLRKWHEQYF. The genes are TRBV6-8 and TRBJ2-7; no clear D. V was shortened by 5 bases and J by 5 bases, with 13 bases between the two germline ends. Germline V gene data show CDR1 as MNHGY and CDR2 as SAAAGT. The CDR3 is 13 residues long.

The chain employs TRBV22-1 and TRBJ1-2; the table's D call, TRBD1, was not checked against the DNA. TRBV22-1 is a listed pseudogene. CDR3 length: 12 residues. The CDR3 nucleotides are TGTGCCAGCAGTGTGCGACAGGGAGCGAACACCTTC. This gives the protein CASSVRQGANTF.

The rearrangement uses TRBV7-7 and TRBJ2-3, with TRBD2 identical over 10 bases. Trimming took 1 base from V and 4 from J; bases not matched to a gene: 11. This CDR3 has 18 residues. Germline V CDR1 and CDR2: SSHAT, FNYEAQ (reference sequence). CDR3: CASSLDSELAGFADTQYF. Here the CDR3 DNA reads TGTGCCAGCAGCTTAGATTCAGAACTAGCGGGATTCGCAGATACGCAGTATTTT.

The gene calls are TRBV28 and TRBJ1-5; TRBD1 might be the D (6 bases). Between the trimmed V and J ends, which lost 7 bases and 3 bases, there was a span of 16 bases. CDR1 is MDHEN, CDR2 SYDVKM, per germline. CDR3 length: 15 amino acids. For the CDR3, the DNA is TGTGCCAGCACCGAAAGAGGACAGCCCAATCAGCCCCAGCATTTT. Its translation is CASTERGQPNQPQHF.

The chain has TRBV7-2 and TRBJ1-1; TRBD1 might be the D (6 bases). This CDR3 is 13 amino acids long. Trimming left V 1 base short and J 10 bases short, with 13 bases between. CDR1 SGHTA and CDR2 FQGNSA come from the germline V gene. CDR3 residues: CASSLGGGDVAFF. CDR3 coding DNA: TGTGCCAGCAGCTTAGGAGGGGGGGACGTAGCTTTCTTT.

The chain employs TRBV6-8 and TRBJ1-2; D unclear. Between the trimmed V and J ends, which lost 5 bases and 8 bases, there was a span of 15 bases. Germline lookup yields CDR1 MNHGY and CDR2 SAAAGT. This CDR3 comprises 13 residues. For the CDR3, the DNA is TGTGCCAGCAGTGGGTATAGGTGGCCAGGCTACACCTTC. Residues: CASSGYRWPGYTF.

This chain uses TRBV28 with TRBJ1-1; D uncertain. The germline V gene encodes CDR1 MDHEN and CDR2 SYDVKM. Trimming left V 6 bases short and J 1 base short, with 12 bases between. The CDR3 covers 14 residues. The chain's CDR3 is CASSPLQANTEAFF. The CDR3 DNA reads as TGTGCCAGCAGCCCCCTCCAGGCGAACACTGAAGCTTTCTTT.

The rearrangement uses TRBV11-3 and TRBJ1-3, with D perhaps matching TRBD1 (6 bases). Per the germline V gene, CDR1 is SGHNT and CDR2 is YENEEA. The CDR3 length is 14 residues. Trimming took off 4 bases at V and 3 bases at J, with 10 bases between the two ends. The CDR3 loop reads CASSSDRIGNTIYF. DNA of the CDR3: TGTGCCAGCAGCTCCGACAGGATTGGAAACACCATATATTTT.

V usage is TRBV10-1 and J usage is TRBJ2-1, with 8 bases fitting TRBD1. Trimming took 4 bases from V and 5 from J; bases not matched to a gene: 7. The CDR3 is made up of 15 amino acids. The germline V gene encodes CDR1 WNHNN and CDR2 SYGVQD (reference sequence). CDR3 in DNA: TGCGCCAGCAGTGGAGGACAGGGAGAAAACAATGAGCAGTTCTTC. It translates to CASSGGQGENNEQFF.

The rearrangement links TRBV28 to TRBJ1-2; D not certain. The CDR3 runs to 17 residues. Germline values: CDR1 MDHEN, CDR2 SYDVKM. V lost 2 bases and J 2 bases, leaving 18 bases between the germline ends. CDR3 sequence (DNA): TGTGCCAGCAGTTTACCGGGCGTAAGGGTGGAGAACTATGGCTACACCTTC. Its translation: CASSLPGVRVENYGYTF.

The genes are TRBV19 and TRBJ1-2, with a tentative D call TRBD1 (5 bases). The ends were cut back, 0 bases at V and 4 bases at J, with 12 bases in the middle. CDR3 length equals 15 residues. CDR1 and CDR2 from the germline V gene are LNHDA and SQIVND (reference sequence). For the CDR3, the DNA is TGTGCCAGTAGTATAGAGGGGCGTCGCGGCTATGGCTACACCTTC. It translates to CASSIEGRRGYGYTF.

CDR3 sequence: CASSPSGRTNSPLHF. CDR3 bases: TGCGCCAGCAGCCCCTCGGGACGGACTAATTCACCCCTCCACTTT. This sequence joins TRBV5-1 and TRBJ1-6, with D possibly TRBD1 on 5 matching bases. This CDR3 has 15 amino acids. Trimming removed 4 bases at V and 6 bases at J, with 14 bases between. CDR1 and CDR2 (germline): SGHRS, YFSETQ.

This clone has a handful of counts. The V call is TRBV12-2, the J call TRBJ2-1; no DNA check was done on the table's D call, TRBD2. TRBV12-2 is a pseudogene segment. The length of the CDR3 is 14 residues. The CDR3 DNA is TGTGCCACAAAGGTCTCTAGCGGGAGGAACGAGCAGTTCTTC. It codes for CATKVSSGRNEQFF.

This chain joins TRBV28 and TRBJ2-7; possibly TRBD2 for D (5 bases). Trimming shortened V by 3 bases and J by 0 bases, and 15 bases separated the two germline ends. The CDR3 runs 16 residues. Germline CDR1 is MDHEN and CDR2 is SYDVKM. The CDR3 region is CASSFGVKRSSYEQYF. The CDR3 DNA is TGTGCCAGCAGTTTCGGGGTGAAAAGGAGCTCCTACGAGCAGTACTTC.

The CDR3: CASSQDPGRLVANYGYTF. CDR3 coding DNA: TGCGCCAGCAGCCAAGATCCGGGGAGGTTAGTGGCAAACTATGGCTACACCTTC. The rearrangement links TRBV4-1 to TRBJ1-2, with no clear D. The V and J ends lost 0 bases and 2 bases respectively, with 19 bases between them. Germline lookup yields CDR1 MGHRA and CDR2 YSYEKL. This CDR3 spans 18 amino acids.

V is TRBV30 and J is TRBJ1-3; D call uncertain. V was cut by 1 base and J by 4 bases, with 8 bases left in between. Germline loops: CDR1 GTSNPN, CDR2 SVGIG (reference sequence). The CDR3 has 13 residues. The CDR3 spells CAWSAERGNTIYF. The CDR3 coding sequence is TGTGCCTGGAGTGCGGAAAGAGGAAACACCATATATTTT.

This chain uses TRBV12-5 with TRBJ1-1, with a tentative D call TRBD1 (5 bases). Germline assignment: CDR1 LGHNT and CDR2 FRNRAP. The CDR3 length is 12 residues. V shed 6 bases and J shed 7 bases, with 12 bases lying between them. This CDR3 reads CASGRDGFEAFF. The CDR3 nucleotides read TGTGCTAGTGGACGGGACGGGTTTGAAGCTTTCTTT.

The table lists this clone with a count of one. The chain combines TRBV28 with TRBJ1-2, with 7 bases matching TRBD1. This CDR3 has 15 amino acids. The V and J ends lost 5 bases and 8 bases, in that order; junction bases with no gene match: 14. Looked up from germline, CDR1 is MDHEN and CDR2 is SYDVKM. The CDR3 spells CASSTTGTVLEGYTF. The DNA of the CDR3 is TGTGCCAGCAGTACAACCGGGACAGTTCTAGAAGGCTACACCTTC.

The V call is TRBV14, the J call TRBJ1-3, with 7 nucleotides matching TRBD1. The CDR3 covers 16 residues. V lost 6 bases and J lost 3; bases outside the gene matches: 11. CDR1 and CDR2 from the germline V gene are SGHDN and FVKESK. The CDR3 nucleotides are TGTGCCAGCAGTCAGTTAGACAGGGCGTATGGAAACACCATATATTTT. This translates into CASSQLDRAYGNTIYF.

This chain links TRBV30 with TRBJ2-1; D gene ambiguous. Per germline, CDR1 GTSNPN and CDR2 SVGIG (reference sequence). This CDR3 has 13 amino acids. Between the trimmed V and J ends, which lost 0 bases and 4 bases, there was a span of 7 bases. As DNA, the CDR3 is TGTGCCTGGAGTGTATCAGCGTACAATGAGCAGTTCTTC. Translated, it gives CAWSVSAYNEQFF.

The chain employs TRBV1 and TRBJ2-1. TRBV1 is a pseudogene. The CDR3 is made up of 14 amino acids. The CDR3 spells CASSLILRGDEQFF. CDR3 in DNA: TGCGCCAGCAGCCTTATTCTACGAGGGGATGAGCAGTTCTTC.

The CDR3 region is CASSQDGTGDQPQHF. DNA for the CDR3: TGCGCCAGCAGCCAAGACGGGACAGGGGATCAGCCCCAGCATTTT. The chain carries TRBV1 and TRBJ1-5; no DNA check was done on the table's D call, TRBD1. TRBV1 is a pseudogene locus. The CDR3 is made up of 15 amino acids.

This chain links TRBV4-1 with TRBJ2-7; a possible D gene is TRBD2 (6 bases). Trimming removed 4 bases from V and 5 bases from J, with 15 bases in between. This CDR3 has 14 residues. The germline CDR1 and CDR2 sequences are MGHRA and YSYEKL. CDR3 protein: CASSPPGLWDEQYF. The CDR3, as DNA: TGCGCCAGCAGCCCCCCGGGACTTTGGGACGAGCAGTACTTC.

DNA of the CDR3: TGTGCCAGCAGTTCCGGGAGCACAGATACGCAGTATTTT. Amino acid sequence: CASSSGSTDTQYF. The chain couples TRBV6-7 to TRBJ2-3; D unclear. TRBV6-7 is assigned to the ORF class and has an uncertain function. There are 13 residues in the CDR3. V lost 4 bases and J lost 0, with 5 bases in between.

CDR3 bases: TGCAGCGTTGAAGGTCCGGGCTACGAGCAGTACTTC. Translated: CSVEGPGYEQYF. The V gene is TRBV29-1, the J gene TRBJ2-7; no firm D call. Trimming took off 1 base at V and 3 bases at J, with 7 bases between the two ends. CDR1 and CDR2 (germline): SQVTM, ANQGSEA. This CDR3 region has 12 residues.

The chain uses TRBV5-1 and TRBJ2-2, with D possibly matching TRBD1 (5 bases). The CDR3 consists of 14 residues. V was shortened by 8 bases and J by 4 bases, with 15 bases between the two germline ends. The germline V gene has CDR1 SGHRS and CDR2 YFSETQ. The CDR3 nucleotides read TGCGCCAGTTATGGCAGGGAAGGCACCGGGGAGCTGTTTTTT. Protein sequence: CASYGREGTGELFF.